One and the same sample provided the 15 T cell receptor beta chains below, sequenced in a study of T cells in Graves' hyperthyroidism and ophthalmopathy. Researchers amplified the TCR beta CDR3 regions from RNA transcripts. Primed by the HTBI set, a first-round RT-PCR was run on the TCR CDR3. From the multiplex PCR reads, TCRdb called clonotypes with MiXCR, one entry per CDR3 protein. The sample lists approximately 300,000 distinct CDR3 sequences; roughly 19% were seen once. Material: blood. The receptors come from a man aged 45 to 65 with Graves' ophthalmopathy.

This clonotype was recorded many times. J is TRBJ1-1 and V is TRBV7-9, with D uncertain. The CDR3 totals 14 residues. CDR1 is SEHNR, CDR2 FQNEAQ, per germline (reference sequence). Trimming pared 5 bases from V and 4 bases from J, leaving 14 bases between. This CDR3 reads CASSPRPRGTEAFF. For the CDR3, the DNA is TGTGCCAGCAGCCCAAGACCCCGGGGCACTGAAGCTTTCTTT.

This clonotype was recorded at least ten times. The chain carries TRBV11-2 and TRBJ2-1; 11 bases are a match to TRBD2. The CDR3 is 14 amino acids. Germline loops: CDR1 SGHAT, CDR2 FQNNGV. V lost 4 bases to trimming and J lost 6 bases; unmatched junction nucleotides: 2. CDR3 amino acids: CASSSGTSGNEQFF. CDR3 DNA: TGTGCCAGCAGCTCGGGGACTAGCGGCAATGAGCAGTTCTTC. Supplemented by reference TRBV11-2 and TRBJ2-1, the full variable domain reads EAGVAQSPRYKIIEKRQSVAFWCNPISGHATLYWYQQILGQGPKLLIQFQNNGVVDDSQLPKDRFSAERLKGVDSTLKIQPAKLEDSAVYLCASSSGTSGNEQFFGPGTRLTVL.

In DNA form, the CDR3 reads TGTGCCAGCAGCCAAACCCTTAGCGGGGTCGATTCCGGGGAGCTGTTTTTT. This sequence encodes CASSQTLSGVDSGELFF. The chain uses TRBV3-1 and TRBJ2-2; 8 bases match TRBD2. The trim removed 2 bases at V and 6 bases at J, leaving 11 bases unmatched. This CDR3 is built from 17 residues. CDR1 and CDR2 (germline): LGHDT, YNNKEL (reference sequence). Combining the CDR3 with reference TRBV3-1 and TRBJ2-2 gives the whole variable domain DTAVSQTPKYLVTQMGNDKSIKCEQNLGHDTMYWYKQDSKKFLKIMFSYNNKELIINETVPNRFSPKSPDKAHLNLHINSLELGDSAVYFCASSQTLSGVDSGELFFGEGSRLTVL.

The chain joins TRBV18 to TRBJ2-1; TRBD2 matches at 8 bases. The V gene end was trimmed by 0 bases and the J gene end by 7 bases; junction bases not matched to a gene: 5. CDR1 and CDR2 (germline): KGHSH, LQKENI. This CDR3 comprises 15 residues. The CDR3 is CASSPPSGSRNEQFF. CDR3 in DNA: TGTGCCAGCTCACCACCAAGCGGGAGTCGGAATGAGCAGTTCTTC.

This clonotype was seen only a few times. The junction shows a germline mismatch at one end, possibly a read error. V gene TRBV6-1 combines with J gene TRBJ1-1; D remains ambiguous. Germline CDR1 reads MNHNS; CDR2 reads SASEGT. The CDR3 has 14 amino acids. This chain's CDR3 is CAGSTQRWNTEAFF. DNA for the CDR3: TGTGCCGGCAGTACCCAACGATGGAACACTGAAGCTTTCTTT.

The CDR3: CASSDGFAAYEQYF. The CDR3 nucleotides read TGTGCCAGCAGTGATGGGTTCGCCGCCTACGAGCAGTACTTC. The chain is built from TRBV6-1 and TRBJ2-7; D gene ambiguous. This CDR3 is built from 14 residues. Trimming removed 3 bases from V and 2 bases from J, with 11 bases in between. In germline, CDR1 is MNHNS, CDR2 SASEGT.

Notes on this clonotype: A read error may explain this, as a much larger clone is one base away. Because it lacks the conserved phenylalanine or tryptophan at the end, this CDR3 is likely a read error. This chain joins TRBV28 and TRBJ2-5; 7 bases fit TRBD2. J was trimmed by 3 bases and V by 3 bases; bases with no gene match: 13. Germline V gives CDR1 MDHEN, CDR2 SYDVKM. CDR3 length equals 17 residues. Here the CDR3 reads CASSLLGAGWRKETQYL. Written as DNA, the CDR3 is TGTGCCAGCAGTTTGCTGGGAGCGGGATGGAGAAAAGAGACCCAGTACCTC.

This clonotype was counted many times. This chain uses TRBV28 with TRBJ2-1, with TRBD1 matching 10 bases. This CDR3 spans 16 amino acids. The ends lost 6 bases at V and 2 bases at J; junction bases unmatched: 7. The germline V gene encodes CDR1 MDHEN and CDR2 SYDVKM. DNA of the CDR3: TGTGCCAGCAGAGGCCAGGGGACAGGGGCCTACAATGAGCAGTTCTTC. Its translation is CASRGQGTGAYNEQFF.

This clonotype was found many times. V gene TRBV30 combines with J gene TRBJ1-2; D possibly corresponds to TRBD1 (5 bases). The CDR3 covers 12 residues. Trimming cost V 4 bases and J 7 bases, with 13 bases left between them. CDR1 is GTSNPN, CDR2 SVGIG, per germline (reference sequence). The CDR3 bases are TGTGCCTGGACAGGTACAAGGGGTGGCTACACCTTC. As protein: CAWTGTRGGYTF.

CDR3 sequence (DNA): TGTGCCAGCAGCCAGAGACTAGCGGGATTCACCGGGGAGCTGTTTTTT. Translated: CASSQRLAGFTGELFF. The genes are TRBV14 and TRBJ2-2; TRBD2 agrees at 11 bases. The CDR3 sequence is 16 residues long. The V gene end was trimmed by 3 bases and the J gene end by 4 bases; junction bases not matched to a gene: 4. Per germline, CDR1 SGHDN and CDR2 FVKESK.

The table lists this clonotype with a few counts. The chain has TRBV6-1 and TRBJ2-7; D is uncertain. The germline V gene has CDR1 MNHNS and CDR2 SASEGT. The CDR3 totals 12 residues. V was clipped by 6 bases and J by 2 bases, with 8 bases between them. This CDR3 is CASRSRTYEQYF. For the CDR3, the DNA is TGTGCCAGCAGATCGCGGACCTACGAGCAGTACTTC.

The chain combines TRBV29-1 with TRBJ2-3; a possible D gene is TRBD2 (6 bases). From germline, CDR1 is SQVTM and CDR2 ANQGSEA. V lost 4 bases to trimming and J lost 8 bases, with 19 bases between them. This CDR3 has 14 amino acids. The CDR3 protein is CSVGRARESGTQYF. The CDR3 nucleotides read TGCAGCGTTGGCCGGGCCCGGGAGAGTGGTACGCAGTATTTT.

This clonotype was detected ten times or more. This chain uses TRBV20-1 with TRBJ2-1; perhaps TRBD2 as D (5 bases). V gave up 5 bases and J gave up 9 bases, with 17 bases separating them. The germline V gene encodes CDR1 DFQATT and CDR2 SNEGSKA (reference sequence). The CDR3 length is 13 residues. Written as DNA, the CDR3 is TGCAGTGCTGCTCCGGGATCATTCGGTGAGCAGTTCTTC. It codes for CSAAPGSFGEQFF.

The rearrangement uses TRBV4-1 and TRBJ2-7; the D is unclear. V lost 0 bases and J 0 bases, leaving 9 bases between the germline ends. In germline, CDR1 is MGHRA, CDR2 YSYEKL. CDR3 length: 15 amino acids. The CDR3 sequence is CASSQDIADSYEQYF. CDR3 nucleotide sequence: TGCGCCAGCAGCCAAGATATTGCGGACTCCTACGAGCAGTACTTC.

This clonotype was counted at least ten times. The gene calls are TRBV28 and TRBJ2-7; D call uncertain. Trimming took 6 bases from V and 4 from J, leaving 7 bases between them. Germline values: CDR1 MDHEN, CDR2 SYDVKM. CDR3 length: 11 amino acids. The CDR3 here is CASSTEYEQYF. The CDR3 coding sequence is TGTGCCAGCAGCACAGAGTACGAGCAGTACTTC.